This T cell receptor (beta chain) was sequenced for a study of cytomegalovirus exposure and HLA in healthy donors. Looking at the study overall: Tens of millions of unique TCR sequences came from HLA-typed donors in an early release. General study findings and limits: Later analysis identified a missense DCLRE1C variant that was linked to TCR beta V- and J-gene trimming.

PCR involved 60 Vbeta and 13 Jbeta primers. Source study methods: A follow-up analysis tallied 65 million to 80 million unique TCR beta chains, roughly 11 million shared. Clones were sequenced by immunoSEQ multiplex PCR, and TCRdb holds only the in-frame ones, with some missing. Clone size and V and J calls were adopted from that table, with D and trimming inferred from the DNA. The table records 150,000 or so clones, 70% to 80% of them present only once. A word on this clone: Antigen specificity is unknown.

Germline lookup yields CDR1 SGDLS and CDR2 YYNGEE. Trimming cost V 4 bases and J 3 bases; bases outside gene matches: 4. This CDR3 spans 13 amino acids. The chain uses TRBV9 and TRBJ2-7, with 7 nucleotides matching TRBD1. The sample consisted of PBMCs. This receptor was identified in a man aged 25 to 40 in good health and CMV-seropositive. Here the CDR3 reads CASSQTGNYEQYF. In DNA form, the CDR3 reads TGTGCCAGCAGCCAGACAGGGAACTACGAGCAGTACTTC.